The rows below give T cell receptor beta chains drawn from one sample of a study of cytomegalovirus exposure and HLA in healthy donors. The repertoire was sequenced with immunoSEQ multiplex PCR; TCRdb's copy has only in-frame clones and lacks some. Of some 200,000 clones in the sample, over 65% were seen once. Sequenced input: PBMCs. The receptors derive from a man in his late teens or twenties in good health and CMV-seronegative. Each CDR3 is given with its conserved first and last residue. A D gene is named only where the DNA matches it firmly. A clone size is listed for some rows: how often the clone was seen (once, few, many), or a class if it is expanded.

d_call: TRBD1; v_call: TRBV5-4; clone_size: NA; j_call: TRBJ2-7; cdr3_aa: CASSGGQGPSYEQYF; cdr3_nt: TGTGCCAGCAGCGGCGGACAGGGTCCCTCCTACGAGCAGTACTTC
d_call: TRBD2; v_call: TRBV6-5; clone_size: NA; j_call: TRBJ2-3; cdr3_aa: CASSYSGGSTDTQYF; cdr3_nt: TGTGCCAGCAGTTACTCGGGGGGGAGCACAGATACGCAGTATTTT
d_call: NA; v_call: TRBV19; clone_size: NA; j_call: TRBJ2-1; cdr3_aa: CASSMGGGSEQFF; cdr3_nt: TGTGCCAGTAGTATGGGAGGGGGGAGTGAGCAGTTCTTC
d_call: NA; v_call: TRBV4-1; clone_size: NA; j_call: TRBJ1-2; cdr3_aa: CASSQGGGSYGYTF; cdr3_nt: TGCGCCAGCAGCCAAGGAGGCGGCAGCTATGGCTACACCTTC
d_call: TRBD1; v_call: TRBV10-1; clone_size: NA; j_call: TRBJ2-1; cdr3_aa: CASSELRGRGQFF; cdr3_nt: TGCGCCAGCAGTGAGCTAAGGGGGCGCGGGCAGTTCTTC
d_call: NA; v_call: TRBV6-6; clone_size: once; j_call: TRBJ1-1; cdr3_aa: CASSYPTNRDTEAFF; cdr3_nt: TGTGCCAGCAGTTACCCTACGAACAGAGACACTGAAGCTTTCTTT
d_call: NA; v_call: TRBV2; clone_size: few; j_call: TRBJ1-4; cdr3_aa: CASKEEFNEKLFF; cdr3_nt: TGTGCCAGCAAAGAGGAATTTAATGAAAAACTGTTTTTT
d_call: NA; v_call: TRBV19; clone_size: NA; j_call: TRBJ1-2; cdr3_aa: CASSIDRNYGYTF; cdr3_nt: TGTGCCAGTAGTATAGACAGGAACTATGGCTACACCTTC
d_call: NA; v_call: TRBV28; clone_size: NA; j_call: TRBJ1-2; cdr3_aa: CASSLSVAGYGYTF; cdr3_nt: TGTGCCAGCAGTTTATCCGTGGCAGGCTATGGCTACACCTTC
d_call: NA; v_call: TRBV30; clone_size: NA; j_call: TRBJ1-2; cdr3_aa: CAWSVGAGGYTF; cdr3_nt: TGTGCCTGGAGTGTGGGAGCGGGCGGCTACACCTTC
d_call: TRBD1; v_call: TRBV7-2; clone_size: NA; j_call: TRBJ1-3; cdr3_aa: CASSRGTGAPRSGNTIYF; cdr3_nt: TGTGCCAGCAGCCGGGGGACAGGGGCGCCCCGCTCTGGAAACACCATATATTTT
d_call: NA; v_call: TRBV28; clone_size: once; j_call: TRBJ2-7; cdr3_aa: CASSWRGHSYEQYF; cdr3_nt: TGTGCCAGCAGTTGGCGGGGTCACTCCTACGAGCAGTACTTC
d_call: NA; v_call: TRBV6-5; clone_size: NA; j_call: TRBJ1-1; cdr3_aa: CASRSGQTNTEAFF; cdr3_nt: TGTGCCAGCAGATCCGGACAGACGAACACTGAAGCTTTCTTT
d_call: NA; v_call: TRBV7-8; clone_size: NA; j_call: TRBJ2-7; cdr3_aa: CASSLYLQEQYF; cdr3_nt: TGTGCCAGCAGCTTATATTTACAGGAGCAGTACTTC
d_call: NA; v_call: TRBV10-3; clone_size: NA; j_call: TRBJ2-3; cdr3_aa: CAISKRVSLSTDTQYF; cdr3_nt: TGTGCCATCTCCAAGAGGGTATCGCTAAGCACAGATACGCAGTATTTT
d_call: NA; v_call: TRBV28; clone_size: NA; j_call: TRBJ2-3; cdr3_aa: CASSPGRGLGDTQYF; cdr3_nt: TGTGCCAGCAGCCCCGGAAGGGGGTTAGGAGATACGCAGTATTTT
d_call: NA; v_call: TRBV7-2; clone_size: NA; j_call: TRBJ1-5; cdr3_aa: CASSPTGSNQPQHF; cdr3_nt: TGTGCCAGCAGCCCGACAGGTTCTAATCAGCCCCAGCATTTT
d_call: NA; v_call: TRBV2; clone_size: NA; j_call: TRBJ2-5; cdr3_aa: CASREQNNQETQYF; cdr3_nt: TGTGCCAGCAGGGAACAGAATAACCAAGAGACCCAGTACTTC
d_call: NA; v_call: TRBV23-1; clone_size: once; j_call: TRBJ2-7; cdr3_aa: CASSQPVYRRNEQYF; cdr3_nt: TGCGCCAGCAGTCAGCCCGTGTACAGGAGAAACGAGCAGTACTTC
d_call: NA; v_call: TRBV10-2; clone_size: once; j_call: TRBJ2-7; cdr3_aa: CASRNSGDEQYF; cdr3_nt: TGCGCCAGCAGAAACTCAGGGGACGAGCAGTACTTC
d_call: NA; v_call: TRBV27; clone_size: NA; j_call: TRBJ2-7; cdr3_aa: CARGWGQASYEQYF; cdr3_nt: TGTGCCAGGGGATGGGGACAAGCTTCCTACGAGCAGTACTTC
d_call: NA; v_call: TRBV6-1; clone_size: NA; j_call: TRBJ2-5; cdr3_aa: CATGAGTQYF; cdr3_nt: TGTGCCACAGGGGCAGGGACCCAGTACTTC
d_call: NA; v_call: TRBV5-8; clone_size: few; j_call: TRBJ1-5; cdr3_aa: CASSLLYQPQHF; cdr3_nt: TGTGCCAGCAGCTTGTTATATCAGCCCCAGCATTTT
d_call: NA; v_call: TRBV28; clone_size: NA; j_call: TRBJ1-2; cdr3_aa: CASGVQGNYGYTF; cdr3_nt: TGTGCCAGCGGCGTACAGGGAAACTATGGCTACACCTTC